Each of the 24 T cell receptor beta chains below was sequenced from the same sample in a study of T cell responses to AZD1222 COVID-19 vaccine (dated by TCRdb to the early 2020s). Library method: the immunoSEQ multiplex PCR assay. TCRdb retrieved this table from immuneACCESS and kept in-frame rearrangements only. Not all clones are present; in checked studies, unresolved V genes account for under half, and no reason is known for the remainder. Recorded for this sample are approximately 98,000 clones; just over 85% of them occurred a single time. The leading ten clones occupy about 3.3% of the sample. This sample's time point label indicates: baseline before first vaccination. The sequenced sample was peripheral blood, obtained on day 0 of AZD1222 vaccination. The source is an adult in good health.

CDR3 loop: CAWSVTRGEKLFF. The DNA for the CDR3 is TGTGCCTGGAGCGTGACGCGGGGGGAAAAACTGTTTTTT. This chain links TRBV30 with TRBJ1-4; possible D gene TRBD1, 5 bases. This CDR3 contains 13 residues. Germline V gene sequence: CDR1 GTSNPN, CDR2 SVGIG (reference sequence). Between the trimmed V and J ends, which lost 3 bases and 8 bases, there was a span of 13 bases. Full variable domain (remainder filled in from reference TRBV30 and TRBJ1-4): SQTIHQWPATLVQPVGSPLSLECTVEGTSNPNLYWYRQAAGRGLQLLFYSVGIGQISSEVPQNLSASRPQDRQFILSSKKLLLSDSGFYLCAWSVTRGEKLFFGSGTQLSVL.

CDR3 nucleotides: TGTGCCAGCGTAGGCCAGAAGAACACCGGGGAGCTGTTTTTT. Translation gives CASVGQKNTGELFF. The chain has TRBV6-6 and TRBJ2-2; D unclear. Germline-derived CDR1 and CDR2 are MNHNY and SVGAGI (reference sequence). V lost 8 bases to trimming and J lost 1 base, with 11 bases between them. This CDR3 is built from 14 residues.

The chain combines TRBV28 with TRBJ2-7; 7 bases fit TRBD1. The CDR3 extends over 15 amino acids. The germline V gene encodes CDR1 MDHEN and CDR2 SYDVKM. V was clipped by 6 bases and J by 0 bases; unmatched bases: 8. In nucleotides, the CDR3 is TGTGCCAGCAGCTTAGACAGGGCGCCCTCCTACGAGCAGTACTTC. Its protein is CASSLDRAPSYEQYF.

Concerning this clone: Different DNA sequences within this sample yield the same CDR3. V gene TRBV5-1 combines with J gene TRBJ1-1; TRBD1 might be the D (5 bases). With 0 bases removed from V and 1 base from J, the gap between germline ends came to 10 bases. The CDR3 is made up of 15 amino acids. Germline V CDR1 and CDR2: SGHRS, YFSETQ. CDR3 bases: TGCGCCAGCAGCTTGGCAGGGACGGAGAACACTGAAGCTTTCTTT. Protein: CASSLAGTENTEAFF.

V and J are TRBV4-2 and TRBJ1-4; 8 bases fit TRBD1. The CDR3 runs to 16 residues. Trimming cost V 4 bases and J 8 bases; bases outside gene matches: 12. Germline V gives CDR1 LGHNA, CDR2 YNFKEQ. CDR3 DNA: TGTGCCAGCAGCCCTCCCTCGCAGGGGGCGGGGGAAAAACTGTTTTTT. Translation gives CASSPPSQGAGEKLFF.

The chain combines TRBV29-1 with TRBJ2-3, with TRBD2 matching 9 bases. Germline CDR1 is SQVTM and CDR2 is ANQGSEA. V lost 0 bases, J lost 1 base, and 11 bases stayed unmatched. There are 18 residues in the CDR3. The CDR3 DNA follows: TGCAGCGTTGAAGAAGTAACAGGGTGGACTAGCGGCACAGATACGCAGTATTTT. Protein product: CSVEEVTGWTSGTDTQYF.

The chain couples TRBV7-3 to TRBJ1-5, with D unclear. The germline V gene encodes CDR1 SGHTA and CDR2 FQGTGA. V lost 2 bases and J lost 0, with 8 bases in between. The CDR3 is 15 amino acids. The CDR3 loop reads CASSLDGYSNQPQHF. The CDR3 nucleotides read TGTGCCAGCAGCTTAGACGGATATAGCAATCAGCCCCAGCATTTT.

This chain joins TRBV4-1 and TRBJ2-5, with 7 bases fitting TRBD1. Germline V gene data show CDR1 as MGHRA and CDR2 as YSYEKL. V lost 1 base to trimming and J lost 4 bases; unmatched junction nucleotides: 6. The CDR3 contains 15 residues. In DNA, the CDR3 is TGCGCCAGCAGCCAAGTAGGGGGCAGGGCAGAGACCCAGTACTTC. Residues: CASSQVGGRAETQYF.

The gene calls are TRBV20-1 and TRBJ1-1, with D hard to call. The germline V and J ends were trimmed by 6 bases and 4 bases, with 12 bases remaining between them. Germline-derived CDR1 and CDR2 are DFQATT and SNEGSKA (reference sequence). This CDR3 region has 12 residues. The CDR3 loop is CSASPFSTEAFF. The CDR3 coding sequence is TGCAGTGCCAGTCCTTTTAGCACTGAAGCTTTCTTT.

The CDR3 loop is CASSLDRRPGDSPLHF. DNA for the CDR3: TGTGCCAGCAGCCTGGACAGGCGCCCGGGGGATTCACCCCTCCACTTT. The chain combines TRBV7-9 with TRBJ1-6; 7 nucleotides align to TRBD1. The CDR3 is made up of 16 amino acids. V was pared by 5 bases and J by 8 bases, with 12 bases of the junction left unmatched. Germline V gene data show CDR1 as SEHNR and CDR2 as FQNEAQ (reference sequence). The full variable domain, completed using reference TRBV7-9 and TRBJ1-6, is DTGVSQNPRHKITKRGQNVTFRCDPISEHNRLYWYRQTLGQGPEFLTYFQNEAQLEKSRLLSDRFSAERPKGSFSTLEIQRTEQGDSAMYLCASSLDRRPGDSPLHFGNGTRLTVT.

The rearrangement joins TRBV9 to TRBJ1-1; weak D call: TRBD1 (5 bases). V gave up 2 bases and J gave up 4 bases, with 9 bases separating them. Germline V gives CDR1 SGDLS, CDR2 YYNGEE. The CDR3 spans 13 residues. The CDR3: CASSVGGPTEAFF. The CDR3 bases are TGTGCCAGCAGCGTCGGGGGTCCCACTGAAGCTTTCTTT.

The genes are TRBV19 and TRBJ1-1; TRBD1 matches 10 bases. Germline CDR1 and CDR2: LNHDA and SQIVND (reference sequence). The length of the CDR3 is 14 residues. V was pared by 0 bases and J by 11 bases, with 6 bases of the junction left unmatched. The CDR3 DNA is TGTGCCAGTAGTATAGATCGCGACAGGGGGCTTGCTTTCTTT. Its protein product is CASSIDRDRGLAFF.

The CDR3 DNA is TGTGCCAGCCAGGGACACAGAACGAAGACTAACTATGGCTACACCTTC. It is translated as CASQGHRTKTNYGYTF. This rearrangement joins TRBV7-8 to TRBJ1-2; D is perhaps TRBD1 (6 bases). The CDR3 contains 16 residues. V was shortened by 8 bases and J by 0 bases, with 19 bases between the two germline ends. Germline CDR1 is SGHVS and CDR2 is FQNEAQ.

This chain joins TRBV21-1 and TRBJ1-2; whether TRBD1, the table's D call, matches the DNA was not checked. TRBV21-1 is described as a pseudogene. CDR3 length: 17 amino acids. CDR3 in amino acids: CASSKVGPRGAEYGYTF. CDR3 nucleotides: TGTGCCAGCAGCAAAGTTGGCCCTAGGGGCGCAGAGTATGGCTACACCTTC.

V is TRBV4-1 and J is TRBJ1-1; 7 bases line up with TRBD1. Trimming cost V 4 bases and J 4 bases; bases outside gene matches: 9. The CDR3 consists of 15 residues. The V gene's germline CDR1 is MGHRA and CDR2 YSYEKL. The CDR3 protein is CASSPATGAVTEAFF. CDR3 DNA sequence: TGCGCCAGCAGCCCAGCCACAGGGGCGGTCACTGAAGCTTTCTTT.

The J gene is TRBJ2-4, the V gene TRBV6-5; D possibly matches TRBD1 or TRBD2 (5 bases each). Trimming took 6 bases from V and 3 from J, leaving 15 bases between them. CDR3 length: 15 amino acids. Germline V gene sequence: CDR1 MNHEY, CDR2 SVGAGI. The CDR3: CASSPTRDGKNIQYF. The DNA of the CDR3 is TGTGCCAGCAGCCCAACCCGGGACGGCAAAAACATTCAGTACTTC.

This sequence joins TRBV5-1 and TRBJ2-3, with D uncertain. The V and J ends lost 0 bases and 0 bases respectively, with 5 bases between them. There are 14 residues in the CDR3. CDR1 and CDR2 (germline): SGHRS, YFSETQ. This CDR3 is CASSLDRSTDTQYF. The CDR3 bases are TGCGCCAGCAGCTTGGACAGAAGCACAGATACGCAGTATTTT. Full variable domain (rest looked up from reference TRBV5-1 and TRBJ2-3): KAGVTQTPRYLIKTRGQQVTLSCSPISGHRSVSWYQQTPGQGLQFLFEYFSETQRNKGNFPGRFSGRQFSNSRSEMNVSTLELGDSALYLCASSLDRSTDTQYFGPGTRLTVL.

The chain combines TRBV7-8 with TRBJ1-5; no reliable D call. This CDR3 has 12 amino acids. V was pared by 4 bases and J by 5 bases, with 6 bases between. The germline gives CDR1 SGHVS, CDR2 FQNEAQ. The CDR3 DNA reads TGTGCCAGCAGCTCAAACGATCAGCCCCAGCATTTT. This translates into CASSSNDQPQHF.

This chain connects TRBV7-7 to TRBJ2-2, with TRBD1 matching over 8 bases. Germline CDR1 and CDR2: SSHAT and FNYEAQ (reference sequence). The V and J ends lost 5 bases and 0 bases, in that order; junction bases with no gene match: 5. The length of the CDR3 is 16 residues. CDR3 protein: CASSATGGTNTGELFF. The CDR3 DNA reads TGTGCCAGCAGCGCTACAGGGGGTACGAACACCGGGGAGCTGTTTTTT.

J is TRBJ1-1 and V is TRBV6-5; no definite D call. The CDR3 covers 13 residues. V gave up 5 bases and J gave up 6 bases, with 13 bases separating them. Germline V lookup: CDR1 MNHEY, CDR2 SVGAGI. The DNA of the CDR3 is TGTGCCAGCAGTCGCACTCAGGCTTCTGAAGCTTTCTTT. It codes for CASSRTQASEAFF.

The chain recombines TRBV7-9 with TRBJ1-1; D gene unclear. This CDR3 is 16 amino acids long. V was cut by 0 bases and J by 5 bases, with 16 bases left in between. The germline CDR1 and CDR2 sequences are SEHNR and FQNEAQ (reference sequence). The chain's CDR3 is CASSLADWTVWTEAFF. DNA for the CDR3: TGTGCCAGCAGCTTAGCGGACTGGACGGTCTGGACTGAAGCTTTCTTT.

This clone was observed a handful of times. V gene TRBV28 combines with J gene TRBJ1-1, with 7 bases that match TRBD1. After removal of 7 bases from V and 0 bases from J, the junction contained 8 bases not matched to a gene. The germline gives CDR1 MDHEN, CDR2 SYDVKM. This CDR3 is built from 15 residues. CDR3 protein: CASKRQGGLNTEAFF. The CDR3 nucleotides read TGTGCCAGCAAAAGACAGGGAGGGTTGAACACTGAAGCTTTCTTT.

This chain links TRBV2 with TRBJ1-6; unclear D gene. The CDR3 spans 12 residues. Germline CDR1 reads SNHLY; CDR2 reads FYNNEI. Trimming took 1 base from V and 16 from J, leaving 11 bases between them. CDR3 sequence (DNA): TGTGCCAGCAGTGAAGTTAGGTCAGAGCTCCACTTT. The encoded protein is CASSEVRSELHF.

This chain connects TRBV7-2 to TRBJ1-6; tentatively, D is TRBD1 (6 bases). The CDR3 totals 15 residues. Germline CDR1 SGHTA, CDR2 FQGNSA. Trimming removed 4 bases at V and 4 bases at J, with 11 bases between. The CDR3 region is CASSSDTGYNSPLHF. CDR3 coding DNA: TGTGCCAGCAGCTCAGACACAGGGTATAATTCACCCCTCCACTTT.